The 15 T cell receptor beta chains listed next were all sequenced from one sample in a study of blood T cell repertoires in COVID-19. Produced via immunoSEQ multiplex PCR; TCRdb's table is partial and in-frame only. Among 60,000 to 85,000 clones listed, roughly 79% were seen once. What was sequenced was peripheral blood. The receptor set was obtained from a woman aged 55-70 years with acute or convalescent COVID-19.

The rearrangement joins TRBV13 to TRBJ2-3; TRBD2 matches at 8 bases. The junction had 8 bases not matched to a gene; V was cut back by 5 bases and J by 1 base. From germline, CDR1 is PRHDT and CDR2 FYEKMQ (reference sequence). The CDR3 extends over 16 amino acids. The CDR3: CASSPKGLAGTDTQYF. The CDR3 nucleotides are TGTGCCAGCAGCCCCAAAGGACTAGCTGGCACAGATACGCAGTATTTT.

V usage is TRBV11-3 and J usage is TRBJ2-5; D perhaps matches TRBD1 (6 bases). The CDR3 sequence is 15 residues long. Germline V lookup: CDR1 SGHNT, CDR2 YENEEA. The V and J ends lost 5 bases and 1 base respectively, with 14 bases between them. The CDR3 DNA reads as TGTGCCAGCAGCAACAGGGACACAGGCCAAGAGACCCAGTACTTC. Encoded protein: CASSNRDTGQETQYF.

The rearrangement uses TRBV6-5 and TRBJ1-3; 7 bases fit TRBD1. J gave up 7 bases and V 0 bases, and 3 bases lay outside the gene matches. The CDR3 is 14 residues long. The germline V gene has CDR1 MNHEY and CDR2 SVGAGI. CDR3 residues: CASSYSPGQNTIYF. The DNA of the CDR3 is TGTGCCAGCAGTTACTCCCCGGGACAGAACACCATATATTTT.

The genes are TRBV5-5 and TRBJ1-5; 8 bases are shared with TRBD1. Trimming took 4 bases from V and 2 from J; bases not matched to a gene: 5. Germline CDR1 reads SGHKS; CDR2 reads YYEKEE (reference sequence). The CDR3 is made up of 15 amino acids. CDR3 nucleotides: TGTGCCAGCAGCGGACAGGGAGGGGGCAATCAGCCCCAGCATTTT. Translated: CASSGQGGGNQPQHF. Together with reference TRBV5-5 and TRBJ1-5, the CDR3 gives the full variable domain: DAGVTQSPTHLIKTRGQQVTLRCSPISGHKSVSWYQQVLGQGPQFIFQYYEKEERGRGNFPDRFSARQFPNYSSELNVNALLLGDSALYLCASSGQGGGNQPQHFGDGTRLSIL.

This clone is a singleton in its sample. V gene TRBV5-1 combines with J gene TRBJ1-1; D gene ambiguous. Germline V lookup: CDR1 SGHRS, CDR2 YFSETQ. Trimming cost V 0 bases and J 1 base, with 10 bases left between them. This CDR3 has 15 amino acids. This chain's CDR3 is CASSLAGEWNTEAFF. Here the CDR3 DNA reads TGCGCCAGCAGCTTGGCCGGGGAATGGAACACTGAAGCTTTCTTT.

This clone was counted a few times. The chain combines TRBV5-4 with TRBJ1-6; 7 bases are a match to TRBD1. The V and J ends lost 1 base and 11 bases, in that order; junction bases with no gene match: 6. The germline CDR1 and CDR2 sequences are SGHNT and YYREEE (reference sequence). The CDR3 spans 14 residues. The CDR3 loop reads CASSLQGVMTPLHF. The CDR3 coding sequence is TGTGCCAGCAGCTTGCAGGGGGTCATGACACCCCTCCACTTT.

A single count supports this clone. V and J are TRBV6-5 and TRBJ1-1; TRBD1 matches at 8 bases. The CDR3 spans 14 residues. Looked up from germline, CDR1 is MNHEY and CDR2 is SVGAGI. V shed 6 bases and J 0 bases; nucleotides not matched to a gene: 3. CDR3 sequence (DNA): TGTGCCAGCAGGGACAGGGTTATGAACACTGAAGCTTTCTTT. Protein sequence: CASRDRVMNTEAFF.

V gene TRBV12-3 or TRBV12-4 combines with J gene TRBJ1-5; TRBD1 agrees at 8 bases. The trim removed 2 bases at V and 7 bases at J, leaving 1 base unmatched. This CDR3 has 13 amino acids. This CDR3 is CASSLTGGQPQHF. CDR3 in DNA: TGTGCCAGCAGTTTAACAGGGGGGCAGCCCCAGCATTTT.

This clone was counted a single time. V usage is TRBV21-1 and J usage is TRBJ1-5; TRBD1, the D gene given by the table, was not confirmed from the DNA. TRBV21-1 is designated a pseudogene. The CDR3 is 21 amino acids. The CDR3 here is CASTLDRGSYRSNCPNQPQHF. The CDR3 DNA is TGTGCCAGCACTCTCGACAGGGGTTCGTATAGGTCGAATTGCCCGAATCAGCCCCAGCATTTT.

This clone was counted between two and nine times. This sequence joins TRBV6-5 and TRBJ2-5; TRBD2 matches 13 bases. The V and J ends lost 5 bases and 5 bases, in that order; junction bases with no gene match: 5. The CDR3 is 15 residues long. CDR1 and CDR2 (germline): MNHEY, SVGAGI. The CDR3 loop is CASSPTSGGRETQYF. CDR3 nucleotides: TGTGCCAGCAGTCCGACTAGCGGGGGGAGGGAGACCCAGTACTTC.

The V gene is TRBV7-9, the J gene TRBJ1-6; 11 nucleotides agree with TRBD1. V was clipped by 4 bases and J by 8 bases; unmatched bases: 4. The CDR3 covers 15 residues. Germline V lookup: CDR1 SEHNR, CDR2 FQNEAQ (reference sequence). CDR3 residues: CASSSGQGADSPLHF. DNA of the CDR3: TGTGCCAGCAGCTCAGGACAGGGGGCGGATTCACCCCTCCACTTT.

This chain links TRBV7-3 with TRBJ2-7, with 10 bases identical to TRBD1. The CDR3 runs 14 residues. The J segment lost 4 bases and the V segment lost 5 bases, leaving 5 bases of the junction unmatched. Germline CDR1 is SGHTA and CDR2 is FQGTGA. The CDR3 reads CASSPGQGEYEQYF. CDR3 DNA sequence: TGTGCCAGCAGCCCTGGACAGGGGGAATACGAGCAGTACTTC.

The chain is built from TRBV9 and TRBJ2-7; D might be TRBD2 (6 bases). Germline V gene sequence: CDR1 SGDLS, CDR2 YYNGEE. V was cut by 0 bases and J by 5 bases, with 21 bases left in between. The CDR3 totals 17 residues. CDR3 amino acids: CASSVGAGQRGGDEQYF. In DNA form, the CDR3 reads TGTGCCAGCAGCGTAGGAGCAGGGCAGAGAGGAGGGGACGAGCAGTACTTC. Based on the CDR3 plus reference TRBV9 and TRBJ2-7, the full variable domain is DSGVTQTPKHLITATGQRVTLRCSPRSGDLSVYWYQQSLDQGLQFLIQYYNGEERAKGNILERFSAQQFPDLHSELNLSSLELGDSALYFCASSVGAGQRGGDEQYFGPGTRLTVT.

The chain has TRBV28 and TRBJ1-2; 7 bases align to TRBD1. Germline loops: CDR1 MDHEN, CDR2 SYDVKM. Trimming took 3 bases from V and 7 from J; bases not matched to a gene: 8. This CDR3 is 14 amino acids long. Here the CDR3 DNA reads TGTGCCAGCAGTTTCGGCGGGACAGCGCGTGGCTACACCTTC. Translation gives CASSFGGTARGYTF.

A word on this clone: The same CDR3 arises from other DNA sequences in this sample as well. J is TRBJ2-3 and V is TRBV7-9, with a possible D match to TRBD2 (6 bases). In germline, CDR1 is SEHNR, CDR2 FQNEAQ (reference sequence). Trimming cost V 4 bases and J 2 bases, with 13 bases left between them. The length of the CDR3 is 15 residues. CDR3 loop: CASSSPGSSTDTQYF. In DNA, the CDR3 is TGTGCCAGCAGCTCCCCCGGGAGCTCCACAGATACGCAGTATTTT.